This entry lists 19 T cell receptor beta chains sequenced from one sample in a study of human T cells and chemical hapten exposure. Time point described: patch test 3, about 24 weeks after DPC sensitization. Treatment: therapeutic diphenylcyclopropenone sensitization with weekly scalp DPC. TCRdb processed the RACE reads anew with MiXCR; each CDR3 protein has one entry. Of about 160,000 distinct CDR3 sequences listed, about 30% are singletons. This sample comprised whole blood, obtained in connection with sensitization to the hapten diphenylcyclopropenone (DPC). Receptor source: a young woman with alopecia areata. Some clones in this sample may be carry-over from other donors' samples.

V is TRBV6-2 or TRBV6-3 and J is TRBJ2-2; possibly TRBD1 for D (6 bases). CDR1 MNHEY and CDR2 SVGEGT come from the germline V gene. The CDR3 sequence is 15 residues long. V dropped 6 bases and J dropped 1 base, with 12 bases sitting between them. The CDR3 DNA follows: TGTGCCAGCAGGCGGACAGATATGAACACCGGGGAGCTGTTTTTT. Translated: CASRRTDMNTGELFF.

The V and J genes are TRBV30 and TRBJ2-2; no reliable D call. The CDR3 length is 13 residues. From germline, CDR1 is GTSNPN and CDR2 SVGIG (reference sequence). The germline V and J ends were trimmed by 2 bases and 5 bases, with 9 bases remaining between them. The CDR3 reads CAWSNVPTGELFF. In nucleotides, the CDR3 is TGTGCCTGGAGTAACGTCCCGACCGGGGAGCTGTTTTTT.

The gene calls are TRBV20-1 and TRBJ2-1; D not resolved. This CDR3 is built from 14 residues. The ends were cut back, 5 bases at V and 2 bases at J, with 13 bases in the middle. Germline CDR1 is DFQATT and CDR2 is SNEGSKA (reference sequence). CDR3: CSAHFSLAYNEQFF. The DNA for the CDR3 is TGCAGTGCTCATTTTAGCTTAGCCTACAATGAGCAGTTCTTC.

The DNA for the CDR3 is TGTGCCAGCAGCGGAACCGGGGGGGCCTGGGAGACCCAGTACTTC. Translating gives CASSGTGGAWETQYF. This sequence joins TRBV7-2 and TRBJ2-5; 8 bases are shared with TRBD2. With V trimmed by 5 bases and J by 5 bases, 10 bases remained unmatched. The germline gives CDR1 SGHTA, CDR2 FQGNSA. This CDR3 comprises 15 residues.

This clonotype was counted only a few times. The chain recombines TRBV29-1 with TRBJ1-2, with 7 bases identical to TRBD1. Germline CDR1 SQVTM, CDR2 ANQGSEA. V gave up 5 bases and J gave up 4 bases; unmatched junction bases: 16. This CDR3 has 16 amino acids. This CDR3 is CSVSFMTGMGGYGYTF. DNA for the CDR3: TGCAGCGTTTCATTCATGACAGGGATGGGGGGCTATGGCTACACCTTC.

The V gene is TRBV4-2, the J gene TRBJ1-1, with D possibly being TRBD1 (6 bases). Germline V lookup: CDR1 LGHNA, CDR2 YNFKEQ. Deletions cut 4 bases from V and 5 bases from J, with 20 bases between. CDR3 length: 16 residues. The CDR3 nucleotides are TGTGCCAGCAGCCCCCCTGGGGCAGGGGTTGGTACTGAAGCTTTCTTT. Translating it yields CASSPPGAGVGTEAFF.

This chain joins TRBV12-3 or TRBV12-4 and TRBJ1-2; a possible D gene is TRBD1 (5 bases). The CDR3 contains 13 residues. V was cut by 4 bases and J by 4 bases, with 10 bases left in between. CDR3 sequence reads: CASSSGLRYGYTF. The CDR3, as DNA: TGTGCCAGCAGTTCGGGACTGCGCTATGGCTACACCTTC.

The gene calls are TRBV7-6 and TRBJ2-4; D could derive from TRBD1 or TRBD2 (5 bases each). The CDR3 contains 13 residues. The germline V and J ends were trimmed by 4 bases and 1 base, with 5 bases remaining between them. Germline-derived CDR1 and CDR2 are SGHVS and FNYEAQ. CDR3 nucleotide sequence: TGTGCCAGCAGCTGGGGGGCCAAAAACATTCAGTACTTC. Translation gives CASSWGAKNIQYF.

The chain couples TRBV12-3 or TRBV12-4 to TRBJ1-2; 7 bases are a match to TRBD1. The CDR3 length is 17 residues. With V trimmed by 2 bases and J by 8 bases, 17 bases remained unmatched. For the CDR3, the DNA is TGTGCCAGCAGTTTACGACCCGAACAGGGGTCCTTATGGGGCTACACCTTC. Amino acids: CASSLRPEQGSLWGYTF.

This clonotype was counted only a few times. The rearrangement uses TRBV4-3 and TRBJ2-1; D unresolved. The CDR3 covers 11 residues. Germline CDR1 reads LGHNA; CDR2 reads YSLEER. V was cut by 6 bases and J by 8 bases, with 8 bases left in between. Written as DNA, the CDR3 is TGCGCCAGCAGTGACACCCATGAGCAGTTCTTC. Residues: CASSDTHEQFF.

V and J are TRBV19 and TRBJ1-5; possible D gene TRBD1, 5 bases. The V gene lost 0 bases and the J gene lost 5 bases, with 11 bases spanning the gap. The CDR3 has 15 amino acids. The germline gives CDR1 LNHDA, CDR2 SQIVND (reference sequence). The CDR3 spells CASSIEGGLHQPQHF. The CDR3 region has the DNA TGTGCCAGTAGTATAGAGGGGGGACTTCATCAGCCCCAGCATTTT.

This clonotype was recorded a few times. This rearrangement joins TRBV5-1 to TRBJ2-1, with 10 bases identical to TRBD2. CDR1 SGHRS and CDR2 YFSETQ come from the germline V gene. This CDR3 has 15 residues. Trimming removed 4 bases from V and 6 bases from J; junction bases left unmatched: 7. The CDR3, as DNA: TGCGCCAGCAGCACATCTAGCGGGGGACTCAATGAGCAGTTCTTC. It codes for CASSTSSGGLNEQFF.

The rearrangement links TRBV9 to TRBJ1-1; D call uncertain. Germline V gene lookup returns CDR1 SGDLS and CDR2 YYNGEE. V was clipped by 2 bases and J by 5 bases, with 16 bases between them. The CDR3 is 15 amino acids. CDR3 DNA sequence: TGTGCCAGCAGCGTTCAAATTAGGCCGGGAACTGAAGCTTTCTTT. It codes for CASSVQIRPGTEAFF.

The V and J genes are TRBV30 and TRBJ2-7; no clear D gene. CDR1 and CDR2 (germline): GTSNPN, SVGIG (reference sequence). This CDR3 region has 14 residues. The V end was cut by 3 bases, the J end by 3 bases, with 15 bases between. The CDR3 DNA reads as TGTGCCTGGAGCCGTCTGGGGTACGGCTACGAGCAGTACTTC. This gives the protein CAWSRLGYGYEQYF.

The chain is built from TRBV20-1 and TRBJ1-5, with 8 bases identical to TRBD1. The CDR3 runs 13 residues. The germline V gene encodes CDR1 DFQATT and CDR2 SNEGSKA (reference sequence). With 7 bases clipped from V and 7 bases from J, the junction kept 9 bases outside the gene matches. Here the CDR3 DNA reads TGCAGTGTCAGGGGGCGGATAGGGCAGCCCCAGCATTTT. It is translated as CSVRGRIGQPQHF.

At least ten counts were recorded for this clonotype. The chain is built from TRBV6-1 and TRBJ2-5; TRBD1 matches at 10 bases. With V trimmed by 6 bases and J by 4 bases, 5 bases remained unmatched. Germline V lookup: CDR1 MNHNS, CDR2 SASEGT. The CDR3 has 14 amino acids. Here the CDR3 reads CASSDRGLRETQYF. The CDR3, as DNA: TGTGCCAGCAGCGACAGGGGGCTAAGAGAGACCCAGTACTTC.

This clonotype has a handful of counts. The junction shows a germline mismatch at one end, possibly a read error. V is TRBV6-2 or TRBV6-3 and J is TRBJ2-1; no firm D call. Germline V lookup: CDR1 MNHEY, CDR2 SVGEGT. The CDR3 has 11 amino acids. In DNA, the CDR3 is TGTGCCAGCAGTTACTTAGTCTCCTGGGTCTTC. As protein: CASSYLVSWVF.

This clonotype was seen a handful of times. The rearrangement uses TRBV20-1 and TRBJ1-3; D remains unclear. The CDR3 covers 14 residues. Germline V gene sequence: CDR1 DFQATT, CDR2 SNEGSKA (reference sequence). V lost 6 bases, J lost 0 bases, and 12 bases lay in between. The CDR3 is CSALSAVSGNTIYF. The CDR3, as DNA: TGCAGTGCCCTCTCGGCAGTCTCTGGAAACACCATATATTTT.

The chain employs TRBV7-2 and TRBJ2-7; D is unclear. Deletions cut 4 bases from V and 2 bases from J, with 9 bases between. Germline V gives CDR1 SGHTA, CDR2 FQGNSA. This CDR3 region has 13 residues. The CDR3: CASSSSGPYEQYF. In nucleotides, the CDR3 is TGTGCCAGCAGCTCATCAGGTCCCTACGAGCAGTACTTC.